These T cell receptor beta chains were read from a single sample in a study of cytomegalovirus exposure and HLA in healthy donors. Generated by immunoSEQ multiplex PCR, the TCRdb table keeps only in-frame clones and is missing some. The table lists about 150,000 clones, 86% of them singletons, with approximately 20% in the top ten. The sequenced material came from PBMCs. These receptors were obtained from a man younger than 30 in good health and CMV-seropositive. Both conserved end residues are part of each CDR3. Fields, in order: V gene, CDR3 protein.

v_call: TRBV25-1; cdr3_aa: CASSDPGLAGGETQYF
v_call: TRBV6-5; cdr3_aa: CASSYGSSGNTIYF
v_call: TRBV12-5; cdr3_aa: CASGLVRGTEAFF
v_call: TRBV5-1; cdr3_aa: CASSRQETQYF
v_call: TRBV15; cdr3_aa: CATSTGQGGRQPQHF
v_call: TRBV4-3; cdr3_aa: CASSHLAGTGDEQYF
v_call: TRBV2; cdr3_aa: CASTKDRLEQYF
v_call: TRBV21-1; cdr3_aa: CASSKARVPYEGYEQYF
v_call: TRBV9; cdr3_aa: CASSAGRGQETQYF
v_call: TRBV6-5; cdr3_aa: CASRRTSGESYEQYF
v_call: TRBV27; cdr3_aa: CASSLTSGRQETQYF
v_call: TRBV19; cdr3_aa: CASSIVGDRVSQETQYF
v_call: TRBV4-2; cdr3_aa: CASSQVGQGTDTQYF
v_call: TRBV27; cdr3_aa: CASSLRQGAGYGYTF
v_call: TRBV7-2; cdr3_aa: CASRYYRDRVSYNEQFF
v_call: TRBV19; cdr3_aa: CASKTGTDYQPQHF
v_call: TRBV6-5; cdr3_aa: CASRRVTTDTQYF
v_call: TRBV5-1; cdr3_aa: CASSLGLAGNNEQFF
v_call: TRBV5-1; cdr3_aa: CASSPGAGGPDTQYF
v_call: TRBV9; cdr3_aa: CASSVGGGSGETQYF
v_call: TRBV4-3; cdr3_aa: CASSLQVYNSPLHF
v_call: TRBV6-5; cdr3_aa: CASLSTGWNTEAFF
v_call: TRBV4-3; cdr3_aa: CASNPQRAGYGYTF
v_call: TRBV27; cdr3_aa: CASSSRWQGSSYNEQFF
v_call: TRBV11-2; cdr3_aa: CASSSTSNYGYTF
v_call: TRBV7-2; cdr3_aa: CASSLAQMQGKHEKLFF
v_call: TRBV4-1; cdr3_aa: CASSRQGAYEQYF
v_call: TRBV19; cdr3_aa: CATRRGQGNYGYTF
v_call: TRBV4-3; cdr3_aa: CASSHGTGGPDTQYF